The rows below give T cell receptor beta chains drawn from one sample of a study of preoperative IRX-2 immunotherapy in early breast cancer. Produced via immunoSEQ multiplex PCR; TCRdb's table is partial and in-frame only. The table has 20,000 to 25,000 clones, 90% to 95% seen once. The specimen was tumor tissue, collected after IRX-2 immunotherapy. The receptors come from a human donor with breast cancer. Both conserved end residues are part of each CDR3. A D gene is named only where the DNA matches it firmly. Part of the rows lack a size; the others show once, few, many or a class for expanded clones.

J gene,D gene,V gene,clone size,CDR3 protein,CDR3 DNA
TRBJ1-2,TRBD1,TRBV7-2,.,CASSQGVNYGYTF,TGTGCCAGCAGCCAGGGGGTTAACTATGGCTACACCTTC
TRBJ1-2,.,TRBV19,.,CASSITGYDYGYTF,TGTGCCAGTAGTATAACAGGGTACGACTATGGCTACACCTTC
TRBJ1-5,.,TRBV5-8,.,CASSPGAGSPQPQHF,TGTGCCAGCAGCCCCGGGGCGGGGTCCCCTCAGCCCCAGCATTTT
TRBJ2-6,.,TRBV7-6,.,CASQPYSGANVLTF,TGTGCCAGCCAACCTTACTCTGGGGCCAACGTCCTGACTTTC
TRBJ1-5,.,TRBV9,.,CASSVFYPARANSSNQPQHF,TGTGCCAGCAGCGTATTTTACCCAGCAAGGGCCAACAGTAGCAATCAGCCCCAGCATTTT
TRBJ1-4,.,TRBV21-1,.,CASSKVYDRTTEKLFF,TGTGCCAGCAGCAAAGTATATGACAGGACGACGGAAAAACTGTTTTTT
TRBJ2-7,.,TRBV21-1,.,CASSSGGGRSTYEQYF,TGTGCCAGCAGCTCCGGGGGGGGAAGGTCCACCTACGAGCAGTACTTC
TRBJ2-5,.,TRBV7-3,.,CASSLNRGGNQETQYF,TGTGCCAGCAGCTTAAATCGTGGTGGAAACCAAGAGACCCAGTACTTC
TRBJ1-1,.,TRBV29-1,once,CSVEDGLGGNTEAFF,TGCAGCGTTGAAGATGGATTAGGGGGAAACACTGAAGCTTTCTTT
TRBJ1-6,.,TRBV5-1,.,CASSLERRVYNSPLHF,TGCGCCAGCAGCTTGGAAAGGAGAGTGTATAATTCACCCCTCCACTTT
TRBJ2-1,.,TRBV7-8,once,CASGGQHNEQFF,TGTGCCAGCGGGGGCCAGCACAATGAGCAGTTCTTC